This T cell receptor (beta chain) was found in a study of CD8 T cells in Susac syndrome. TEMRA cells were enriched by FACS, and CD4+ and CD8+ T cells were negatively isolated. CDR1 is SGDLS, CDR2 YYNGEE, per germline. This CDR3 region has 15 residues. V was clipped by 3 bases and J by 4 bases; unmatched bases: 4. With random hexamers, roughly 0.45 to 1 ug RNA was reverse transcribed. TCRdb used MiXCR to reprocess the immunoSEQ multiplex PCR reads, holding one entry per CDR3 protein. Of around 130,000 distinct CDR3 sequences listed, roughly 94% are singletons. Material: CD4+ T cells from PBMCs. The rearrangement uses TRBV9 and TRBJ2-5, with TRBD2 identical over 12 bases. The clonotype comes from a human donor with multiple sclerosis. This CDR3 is CASSATSGGPETQYF. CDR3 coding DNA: TGTGCCAGCAGCGCGACTAGCGGGGGTCCAGAGACCCAGTACTTC.